The present T cell receptor (beta chain) was sequenced within a study of long-term antiretroviral therapy in people with HIV. The assay, immunoSEQ v3.0, was run at survey level. This table comes from immunoSEQ multiplex PCR, and its TCRdb copy is limited to in-frame clones, with some not included. The repertoire has 30,000 or so clones, about 85% of them found once; the top ten carry about 8.6%. Sampling of each donor yielded at least one pre-ART PBMC sample and at least two post-ART PBMC samples. Points from the study as a whole: ART adherence, viral resistance and therapy changes were not recorded. Someone took the blood between about 2004 and 2018, maybe while older ART regimens were in use. Subsequent to ART, diversity was augmented yet persisted below that of transplant donor controls.

Notes on this clone: As yet, its antigen is unknown.

The V end was cut by 6 bases, the J end by 3 bases, with 12 bases between. This CDR3 is built from 14 residues. Germline V gene sequence: CDR1 MDHEN, CDR2 SYDVKM. The receptor comes from a man aged 35-49 years with HIV. V usage is TRBV28 and J usage is TRBJ1-5; no clear D. The source material was unsorted PBMCs, sampled 3 years after starting antiretroviral therapy. The CDR3 here is CASSTLLFNQPQHF. In nucleotides, the CDR3 is TGTGCCAGCAGCACACTCCTCTTCAATCAGCCCCAGCATTTT.